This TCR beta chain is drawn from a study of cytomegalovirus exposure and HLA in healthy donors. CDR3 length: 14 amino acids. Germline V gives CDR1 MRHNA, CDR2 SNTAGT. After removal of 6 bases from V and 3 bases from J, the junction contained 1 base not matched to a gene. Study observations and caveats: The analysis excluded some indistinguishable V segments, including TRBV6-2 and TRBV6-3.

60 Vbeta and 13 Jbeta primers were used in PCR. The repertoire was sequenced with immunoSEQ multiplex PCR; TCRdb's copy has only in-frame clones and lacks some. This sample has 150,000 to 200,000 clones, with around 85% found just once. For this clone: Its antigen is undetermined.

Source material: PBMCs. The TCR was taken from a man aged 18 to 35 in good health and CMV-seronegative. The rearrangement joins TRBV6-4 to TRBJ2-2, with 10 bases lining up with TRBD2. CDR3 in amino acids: CASRGTSDTGELFF. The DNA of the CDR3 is TGTGCCAGCAGAGGGACTAGCGACACCGGGGAGCTGTTTTTT.